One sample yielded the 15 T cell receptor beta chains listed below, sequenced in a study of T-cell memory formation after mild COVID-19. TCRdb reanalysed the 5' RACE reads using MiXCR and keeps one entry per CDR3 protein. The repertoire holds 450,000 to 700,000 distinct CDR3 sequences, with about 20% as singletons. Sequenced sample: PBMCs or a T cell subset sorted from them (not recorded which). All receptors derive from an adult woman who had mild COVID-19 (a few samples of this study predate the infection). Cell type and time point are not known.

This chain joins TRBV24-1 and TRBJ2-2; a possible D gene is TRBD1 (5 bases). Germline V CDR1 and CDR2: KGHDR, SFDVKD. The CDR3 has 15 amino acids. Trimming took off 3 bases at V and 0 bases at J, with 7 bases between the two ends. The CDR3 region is CATSDPRANTGELFF. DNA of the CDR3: TGTGCCACCAGTGATCCCAGGGCGAACACCGGGGAGCTGTTTTTT.

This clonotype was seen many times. CDR3 protein: CASSYRDGNQPQHF. CDR3 sequence (DNA): TGTGCCAGCAGCTACCGGGACGGAAATCAGCCCCAGCATTTT. The chain is built from TRBV5-5 and TRBJ1-5; possible D gene TRBD1, 5 bases. CDR3 length: 14 amino acids. The V gene's germline CDR1 is SGHKS and CDR2 YYEKEE (reference sequence). The germline V and J ends were trimmed by 3 bases and 4 bases, with 11 bases remaining between them.

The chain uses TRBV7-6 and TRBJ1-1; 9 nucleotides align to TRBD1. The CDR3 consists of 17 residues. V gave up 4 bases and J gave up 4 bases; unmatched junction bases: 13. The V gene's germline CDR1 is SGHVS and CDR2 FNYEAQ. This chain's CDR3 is CASSWSRIGTGTTEAFF. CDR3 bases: TGTGCCAGCAGCTGGAGTAGAATCGGGACAGGGACCACTGAAGCTTTCTTT.

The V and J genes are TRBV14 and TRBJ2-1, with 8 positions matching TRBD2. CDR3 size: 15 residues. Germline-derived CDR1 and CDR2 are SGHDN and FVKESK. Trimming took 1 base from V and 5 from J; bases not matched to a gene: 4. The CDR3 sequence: CASSQGGGPDNEQFF. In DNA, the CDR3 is TGTGCCAGCAGCCAAGGCGGGGGGCCCGACAATGAGCAGTTCTTC. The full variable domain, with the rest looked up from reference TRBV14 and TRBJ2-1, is EAGVTQFPSHSVIEKGQTVTLRCDPISGHDNLYWYRRVMGKEIKFLLHFVKESKQDESGMPNNRFLAERTGGTYSTLKVQPAELEDSGVYFCASSQGGGPDNEQFFGPGTRLTVL.

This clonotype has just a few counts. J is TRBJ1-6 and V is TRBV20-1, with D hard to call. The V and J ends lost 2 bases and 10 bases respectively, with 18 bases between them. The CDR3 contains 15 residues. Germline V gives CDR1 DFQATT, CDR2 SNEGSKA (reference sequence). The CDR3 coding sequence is TGCAGTGCTAGATTCCCAATGGGCAGCCCGTCACCCCTCCACTTT. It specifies CSARFPMGSPSPLHF.

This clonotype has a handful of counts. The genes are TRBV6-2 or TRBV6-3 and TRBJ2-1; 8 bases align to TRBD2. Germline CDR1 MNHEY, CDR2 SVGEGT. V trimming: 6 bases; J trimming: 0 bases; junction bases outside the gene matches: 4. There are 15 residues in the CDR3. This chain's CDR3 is CASRIAGSSYNEQFF. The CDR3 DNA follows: TGTGCCAGCAGAATAGCGGGAAGCTCCTACAATGAGCAGTTCTTC.

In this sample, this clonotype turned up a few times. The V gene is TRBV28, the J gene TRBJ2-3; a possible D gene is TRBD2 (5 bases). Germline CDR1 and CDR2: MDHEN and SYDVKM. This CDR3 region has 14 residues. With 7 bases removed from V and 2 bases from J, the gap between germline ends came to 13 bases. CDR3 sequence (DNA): TGTGCCAGCACCCTTGGGGAGATCACAGATACGCAGTATTTT. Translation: CASTLGEITDTQYF.

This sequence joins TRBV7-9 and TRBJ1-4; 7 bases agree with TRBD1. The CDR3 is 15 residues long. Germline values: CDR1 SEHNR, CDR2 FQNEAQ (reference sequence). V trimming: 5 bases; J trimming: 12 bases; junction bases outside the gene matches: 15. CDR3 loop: CASSHPGGQTIELFF. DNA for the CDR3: TGTGCCAGCAGCCATCCCGGGGGACAGACGATCGAACTGTTTTTT. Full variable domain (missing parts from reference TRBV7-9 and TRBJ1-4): DTGVSQNPRHKITKRGQNVTFRCDPISEHNRLYWYRQTLGQGPEFLTYFQNEAQLEKSRLLSDRFSAERPKGSFSTLEIQRTEQGDSAMYLCASSHPGGQTIELFFGSGTQLSVL.

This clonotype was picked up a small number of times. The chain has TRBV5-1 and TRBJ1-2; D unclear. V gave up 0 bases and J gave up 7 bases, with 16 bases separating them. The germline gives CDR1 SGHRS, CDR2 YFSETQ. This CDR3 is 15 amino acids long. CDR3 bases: TGCGCCAGCAGCTTGGCCATTCCCTTAACGAGTGGCTACACCTTC. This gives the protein CASSLAIPLTSGYTF. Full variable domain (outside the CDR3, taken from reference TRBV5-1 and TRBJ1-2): KAGVTQTPRYLIKTRGQQVTLSCSPISGHRSVSWYQQTPGQGLQFLFEYFSETQRNKGNFPGRFSGRQFSNSRSEMNVSTLELGDSALYLCASSLAIPLTSGYTFGSGTRLTVV.

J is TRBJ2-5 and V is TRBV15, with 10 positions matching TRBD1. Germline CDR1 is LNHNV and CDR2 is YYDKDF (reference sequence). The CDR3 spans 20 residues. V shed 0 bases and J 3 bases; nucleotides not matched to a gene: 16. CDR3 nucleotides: TGTGCCACCAGCAGAGATTGGGTGGGGCGTGTGGGGACAGGGGAAGAGACCCAGTACTTC. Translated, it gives CATSRDWVGRVGTGEETQYF.

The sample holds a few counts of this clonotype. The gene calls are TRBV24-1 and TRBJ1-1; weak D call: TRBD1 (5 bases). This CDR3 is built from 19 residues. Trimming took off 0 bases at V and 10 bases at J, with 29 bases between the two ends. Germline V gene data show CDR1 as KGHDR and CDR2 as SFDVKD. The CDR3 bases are TGTGCCACCAGTGATTTGAATATGTGGGACGGTATAGAAGAAGTGGGAGCTTTCTTT. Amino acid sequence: CATSDLNMWDGIEEVGAFF.

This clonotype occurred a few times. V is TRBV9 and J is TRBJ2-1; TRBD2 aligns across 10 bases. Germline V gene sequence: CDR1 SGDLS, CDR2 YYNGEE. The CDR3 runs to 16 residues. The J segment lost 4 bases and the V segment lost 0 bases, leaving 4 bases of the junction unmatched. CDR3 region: CASSVELLAGYNEQFF. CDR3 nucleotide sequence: TGTGCCAGCAGCGTAGAGCTACTAGCGGGATACAATGAGCAGTTCTTC. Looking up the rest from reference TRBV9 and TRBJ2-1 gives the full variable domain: DSGVTQTPKHLITATGQRVTLRCSPRSGDLSVYWYQQSLDQGLQFLIQYYNGEERAKGNILERFSAQQFPDLHSELNLSSLELGDSALYFCASSVELLAGYNEQFFGPGTRLTVL.

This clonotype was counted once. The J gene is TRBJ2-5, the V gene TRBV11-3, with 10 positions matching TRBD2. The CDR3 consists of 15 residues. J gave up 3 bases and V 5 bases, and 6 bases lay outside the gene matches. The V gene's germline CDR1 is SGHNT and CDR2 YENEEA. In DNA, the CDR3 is TGTGCCAGCAGCGTCCTACTAGCGGGAAAAGAGACCCAGTACTTC. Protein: CASSVLLAGKETQYF.

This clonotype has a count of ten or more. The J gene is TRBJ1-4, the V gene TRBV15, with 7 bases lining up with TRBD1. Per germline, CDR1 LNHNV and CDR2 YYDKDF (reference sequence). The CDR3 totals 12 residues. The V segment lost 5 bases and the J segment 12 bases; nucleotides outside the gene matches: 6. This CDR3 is CATSSRGGELFF. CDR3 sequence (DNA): TGTGCCACCAGCTCCAGGGGGGGCGAACTGTTTTTT.

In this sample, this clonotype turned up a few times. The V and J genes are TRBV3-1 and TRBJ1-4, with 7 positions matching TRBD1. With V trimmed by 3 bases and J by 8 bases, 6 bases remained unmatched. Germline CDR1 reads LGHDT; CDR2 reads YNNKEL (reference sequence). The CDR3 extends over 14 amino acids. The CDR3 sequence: CASSHRQGIEKLFF. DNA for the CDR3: TGTGCCAGCAGCCACAGACAGGGTATCGAAAAACTGTTTTTT.